The entry that follows covers one T cell receptor (beta chain) sequence. Sequencing targeted TCR beta in blood CD8+ and CD4+ T cells. Trimming at V came to 1 base and at J to 5 bases, leaving 5 bases not matched to a gene. Looked up from germline, CDR1 is LNHNV and CDR2 is YYDKDF (reference sequence). There are 14 residues in the CDR3. The data derive from a study of CD8 T cells in Susac syndrome. After extraction with the RNeasy kit, about 0.5 to 1 ug of the RNA was reverse transcribed using random hexamers. Coverage of TCR beta CDR3 amplification by immunoSEQ multiplex PCR extended to 54 Vbeta and 13 Jbeta. TCRdb redid the calling of the immunoSEQ multiplex PCR reads with MiXCR, one entry per CDR3 protein. The sample includes 130,000 or so distinct CDR3 sequences, 85% to 95% seen only once; the top ten take roughly 0.095%.

This sequence was found in a human donor in good health. The sample comprised CD4+ T cells from PBMCs. This chain connects TRBV15 to TRBJ2-7; 7 bases fit TRBD1. The CDR3 DNA reads TGTGCCACCAGCAGAGCCCGAGGGGGCCACGAGCAGTACTTC. Its translation is CATSRARGGHEQYF.